The rows below give T cell receptor beta chains drawn from one sample of a study of neoadjuvant anti-PD-1 for oral cavity cancer. Produced via immunoSEQ multiplex PCR; TCRdb's table is partial and in-frame only. The profile shows 10,000 to 15,000 clones, less than 80% of them singletons. Sequenced here: PBMCs, sampled after nivolumab (anti-PD-1) treatment. Source of these receptors: a person aged 35 to 85 with oral cavity squamous cell carcinoma. Each CDR3 is given with its conserved first and last residue. Fields, in order: clone size, CDR3 length, J gene, V gene, D gene, CDR3 DNA, CDR3 protein. The D gene is left open where the match is weak. Clone size is not always given. Where it is, it says once, few, many or a class for expanded clones.

size: once
length: 14
J: TRBJ1-5
V: TRBV7-8
D: .
DNA: TGTGCCAGCAGCCTCGGTCGGGGGGATCAGCCCCAGCATTTT
CDR3: CASSLGRGDQPQHF

size: few
length: 14
J: TRBJ1-3
V: TRBV5-1
D: TRBD1
DNA: TGCGCCAGCAGCTTGGGAGACAGGGGGTACACCATATATTTT
CDR3: CASSLGDRGYTIYF

size: once
length: 12
J: TRBJ2-5
V: TRBV15
D: .
DNA: TGTGCCACCAGCAGGGCCGCGGAGACCCAGTACTTC
CDR3: CATSRAAETQYF

size: .
length: 13
J: TRBJ1-5
V: TRBV19
D: .
DNA: TGTGCCAGTAGTAAAACAGGGTATCAGCCCCAGCATTTT
CDR3: CASSKTGYQPQHF

size: .
length: 14
J: TRBJ2-7
V: TRBV5-6
D: .
DNA: TGTGCCAGCAGCTTACCCGGGTCCTCCTACGAGCAGTACTTC
CDR3: CASSLPGSSYEQYF

size: .
length: 12
J: TRBJ1-5
V: TRBV15
D: .
DNA: TGTGCCACCAGCAGAGTCCTACAGCCCCAGCATTTT
CDR3: CATSRVLQPQHF

size: .
length: 13
J: TRBJ2-7
V: TRBV29-1
D: .
DNA: TGCAGCGCTAACCTTATTCCCCCCTACGAGCAGTACTTC
CDR3: CSANLIPPYEQYF

size: once
length: 14
J: TRBJ1-4
V: TRBV7-9
D: TRBD1
DNA: TGTGCCAGCAGCTCAGCCGGGACAGGGGATGAACTGTTTTTT
CDR3: CASSSAGTGDELFF

size: .
length: 15
J: TRBJ2-7
V: TRBV9
D: TRBD1
DNA: TGTGCCAGCAGCGTAGCGGGACAGGGGGCGGACGAGCAGTACTTC
CDR3: CASSVAGQGADEQYF

size: few
length: 12
J: TRBJ2-1
V: TRBV6-4
D: .
DNA: TGTGCCAGTGGGCCTTCGGTGAATGAGCAGTTCTTC
CDR3: CASGPSVNEQFF

size: .
length: 12
J: TRBJ1-1
V: TRBV5-1
D: .
DNA: TGCGCCAGCCACGATCCCCTGACTGAAGCTTTCTTT
CDR3: CASHDPLTEAFF

size: .
length: 17
J: TRBJ1-6
V: TRBV7-9
D: TRBD1
DNA: TGTGCCAGCAGCTCAAGGACAGGGCCGTTTGATAATTCACCCCTCCACTTT
CDR3: CASSSRTGPFDNSPLHF

size: .
length: 13
J: TRBJ2-1
V: TRBV6-5
D: .
DNA: TGTGCCAGCAGTTATGGGCGATACAATGAGCAGTTCTTC
CDR3: CASSYGRYNEQFF

size: .
length: 17
J: TRBJ1-2
V: TRBV7-8
D: .
DNA: TGTGCCAGCAGCACTCGTTACGACAGGACCGCTAACTATGGCTACACCTTC
CDR3: CASSTRYDRTANYGYTF

size: once
length: 16
J: TRBJ2-2
V: TRBV7-9
D: TRBD2
DNA: TGTGCCAGCAGCGAACGCACTAGCGGAGTCACCGGGGAGCTGTTTTTT
CDR3: CASSERTSGVTGELFF

size: .
length: 15
J: TRBJ1-1
V: TRBV27
D: TRBD1
DNA: TGTGCCAGCAGTTTGGGACAGGGGAAGAACACTGAAGCTTTCTTT
CDR3: CASSLGQGKNTEAFF

size: .
length: 15
J: TRBJ2-7
V: TRBV19
D: TRBD1
DNA: TGTGCCAGTAGTATAGACTCGACAGGGGCCTACGAGCAGTACTTC
CDR3: CASSIDSTGAYEQYF

size: .
length: 12
J: TRBJ2-2
V: TRBV4-1
D: .
DNA: TGCGCCAGCAGCCCCTCGCCCGGGGAGCTGTTTTTT
CDR3: CASSPSPGELFF

size: .
length: 17
J: TRBJ2-1
V: TRBV4-2
D: .
DNA: TGTGCCAGCAGCCAAGATAACGTGCGGCTAGCCCACTATGAGCAGTTCTTC
CDR3: CASSQDNVRLAHYEQFF

size: .
length: 13
J: TRBJ2-7
V: TRBV7-9
D: TRBD1
DNA: TGTGCCAGCAGCCTGGACAGGGGCCCCGAGCAGTACTTC
CDR3: CASSLDRGPEQYF

size: .
length: 17
J: TRBJ2-3
V: TRBV2
D: TRBD1
DNA: TGTGCCAGCAGGGAAAATTGGGACAGTAAGTCTTCAGATACGCAGTATTTT
CDR3: CASRENWDSKSSDTQYF

size: .
length: 15
J: TRBJ1-5
V: TRBV7-9
D: .
DNA: TGTGCCAGCAGCCATTTCGGCGACAGGAATCAGCCCCAGCATTTT
CDR3: CASSHFGDRNQPQHF

size: .
length: 16
J: TRBJ1-4
V: TRBV5-4
D: TRBD1
DNA: TGTGCCAGCAGCAAACAGGGACAGGGGGCGCACGAAAAACTGTTTTTT
CDR3: CASSKQGQGAHEKLFF

size: .
length: 17
J: TRBJ1-5
V: TRBV10-3
D: .
DNA: TGTGCCATCAGTGAGTCCTCCTGGGCGGGGGGCCATCAGCCCCAGCATTTT
CDR3: CAISESSWAGGHQPQHF

size: once
length: 15
J: TRBJ2-1
V: TRBV5-1
D: .
DNA: TGCGCCAGCAGCTTGGATACAGGGACCTACAATGAGCAGTTCTTC
CDR3: CASSLDTGTYNEQFF

size: .
length: 11
J: TRBJ1-5
V: TRBV6-1
D: .
DNA: TGTGCCAGCAGTGAAGTCCAGCCCCAGCATTTT
CDR3: CASSEVQPQHF

size: .
length: 16
J: TRBJ1-1
V: TRBV28
D: TRBD1
DNA: TGTGCCAGCAGTTCGACAGGGGAAGGTGTGGTCACTGAAGCTTTCTTT
CDR3: CASSSTGEGVVTEAFF

size: .
length: 15
J: TRBJ2-1
V: TRBV7-6
D: .
DNA: TGTGCCAGCAGCTTGGTCCCGACCCCCTACAATGAGCAGTTCTTC
CDR3: CASSLVPTPYNEQFF

size: once
length: 14
J: TRBJ1-2
V: TRBV15
D: .
DNA: TGTGCCACCAGCAGAGATCAGGGAGGAAATGGCTACACCTTC
CDR3: CATSRDQGGNGYTF

size: .
length: 13
J: TRBJ1-2
V: TRBV29-1
D: TRBD1
DNA: TGCAGCGCTTCAGGGGGTGTAACCTATGGCTACACCTTC
CDR3: CSASGGVTYGYTF

size: .
length: 16
J: TRBJ2-3
V: TRBV5-4
D: TRBD2
DNA: TGTGCCAGCAGCCTAAGACTAGCGGGGGATTTCGGTACGCAGTATTTT
CDR3: CASSLRLAGDFGTQYF

size: .
length: 15
J: TRBJ2-3
V: TRBV29-1
D: .
DNA: TGCAGCGCCGAAGGGGGGGAGGTTTCTTTCGCTACGCAGTATTTT
CDR3: CSAEGGEVSFATQYF

size: .
length: 15
J: TRBJ2-7
V: TRBV7-9
D: .
DNA: TGTGCCAGCAGCCGCATACAGGGATTGCTCTACGAGCAGTACTTC
CDR3: CASSRIQGLLYEQYF

size: .
length: 14
J: TRBJ1-6
V: TRBV2
D: .
DNA: TGTGCCAGCAGTGAAGCCACGCTACCGGGGACCCTCCACTTT
CDR3: CASSEATLPGTLHF

size: .
length: 14
J: TRBJ2-1
V: TRBV30
D: .
DNA: TGTGCCTGTTACCGGGACCCTACGCCCCGTCAGCAGTTCTTC
CDR3: CACYRDPTPRQQFF

size: .
length: 15
J: TRBJ2-2
V: TRBV5-1
D: TRBD1
DNA: TGCGCCAGCAGCCCACCCTACAGGGGGCGCGGGGAGCTGTTTTTT
CDR3: CASSPPYRGRGELFF

size: .
length: 14
J: TRBJ1-6
V: TRBV5-1
D: .
DNA: TGCGCCAGCAGAAAACAGGGATGGAATTCACCCCTCCACTTT
CDR3: CASRKQGWNSPLHF

size: .
length: 12
J: TRBJ1-1
V: TRBV6-6
D: .
DNA: TGTGCCAGCACCTTGGACACCTCTGAAGCTTTCTTT
CDR3: CASTLDTSEAFF

size: .
length: 14
J: TRBJ2-3
V: TRBV5-1
D: .
DNA: TGCGCCAGCAGCTCTGGGGTGGTCACAGATACGCAGTATTTT
CDR3: CASSSGVVTDTQYF

size: .
length: 18
J: TRBJ2-2
V: TRBV10-1
D: TRBD2
DNA: TGCGCCAGCAGTGAGGGGGTAGCGGGAGGGCCTAGAGCCGGGGAGCTGTTTTTT
CDR3: CASSEGVAGGPRAGELFF

size: .
length: 15
J: TRBJ2-7
V: TRBV5-1
D: .
DNA: TGCGCCAGCAGCTTCTCGGCGGGGAGCTCCTACGAGCAGTACTTC
CDR3: CASSFSAGSSYEQYF

size: .
length: 16
J: TRBJ2-1
V: TRBV7-3
D: TRBD2
DNA: TGTGCCAGCAGCCCACAGGGACTAGCGGGGGCGGATGAGCAGTTCTTC
CDR3: CASSPQGLAGADEQFF

size: .
length: 13
J: TRBJ1-2
V: TRBV5-5
D: TRBD1
DNA: TGTGCCAGCAGCTTACGGACAGGATATGGCTACACCTTC
CDR3: CASSLRTGYGYTF

size: .
length: 16
J: TRBJ2-5
V: TRBV5-1
D: .
DNA: TGCGCCAGCAGCTTGACCATAGGCGCAGGGGCAGAGACCCAGTACTTC
CDR3: CASSLTIGAGAETQYF

size: .
length: 15
J: TRBJ1-4
V: TRBV5-4
D: TRBD1
DNA: TGTGCCAGCAGCAGAAACAGGGGTCCCAATGAAAAACTGTTTTTT
CDR3: CASSRNRGPNEKLFF